The clone carrying this T cell receptor beta chain turned up a few times. The data are from a study of neoadjuvant anti-PD-1 for oral cavity cancer. The protocol was immunoSEQ multiplex PCR, while the TCRdb copy is restricted to in-frame clones and leaves out a portion. The data hold tens of thousands of clones, with 25% to 30% observed a single time. Time point defined: after neoadjuvant nivolumab, at surgical resection. The germline CDR1 and CDR2 sequences are DFQATT and SNEGSKA (reference sequence). V was trimmed by 6 bases and J by 4 bases, leaving 7 bases between them. CDR3 size: 10 residues. V gene TRBV20-1 combines with J gene TRBJ2-7, with D tentatively TRBD2 (5 bases). The receptor was isolated from a person aged 35 to 85 with oral cavity squamous cell carcinoma. This specimen consisted of tumor tissue, obtained after nivolumab (anti-PD-1) treatment. CDR3 in amino acids: CSAEVYEQYF. CDR3 in DNA: TGCAGTGCGGAGGTTTACGAGCAGTACTTC.